The rows below give T cell receptor beta chains drawn from one sample of a study of control samples from healthy donors and cancer patients. Here immunoSEQ multiplex PCR was the method, and the copy in TCRdb shows in-frame clones only, minus some. The sample yields about 140,000 clones, 80% to 90% seen once. The specimen was blood. These receptors came from a man between 18 and 29 years old in good health. Both conserved end residues are part of each CDR3. D genes are given only for firm matches. Some rows have no size entry. The others give once, few or many, or a class for an expanded clone.

size: .; J: TRBJ2-2; V: TRBV11-2; D: .; DNA: TGTGCCAGCAGCTCCTCTGTGGCGCTCTGGACCGGGGAGCTGTTTTTT; CDR3: CASSSSVALWTGELFF
size: .; J: TRBJ2-5; V: TRBV10-3; D: .; DNA: TGTGCCATCAGTGGGAGGGGGAGGATGGAGTTCCAAGAGACCCAGTACTTC; CDR3: CAISGRGRMEFQETQYF
size: .; J: TRBJ2-7; V: TRBV21-1; D: .; DNA: TGTGCCAGCCCACACCGCGGACAGGGGTTGGACGAGCAGTACTTC; CDR3: CASPHRGQGLDEQYF
size: .; J: TRBJ2-2; V: TRBV28; D: .; DNA: TGTGCCAGCAGTTTAGTTTCGTCGGGGGCAGCCGGGGAGCTGTTTTTT; CDR3: CASSLVSSGAAGELFF
size: .; J: TRBJ2-1; V: TRBV4-1; D: .; DNA: TGCGCCAGCAGCCCCTCCCGACTAGGGATTGAGAATGAGCAGTTCTTC; CDR3: CASSPSRLGIENEQFF
size: .; J: TRBJ1-1; V: TRBV9; D: .; DNA: TGTGCCAGCAGCGGGACAGTAGACACTGAAGCTTTCTTT; CDR3: CASSGTVDTEAFF
size: .; J: TRBJ2-7; V: TRBV6-2/TRBV6-3; D: .; DNA: TGTGCCAGCAGTTGGGACACCCGTACCTACGAGCAGTACTTC; CDR3: CASSWDTRTYEQYF
size: .; J: TRBJ2-7; V: TRBV6-5; D: TRBD1; DNA: TGTGCCAGCGCCTTGATCGGGACAGCCACCTACGAGCAGTACTTC; CDR3: CASALIGTATYEQYF
size: .; J: TRBJ2-1; V: TRBV7-3; D: .; DNA: TGTGCCAGCAGCCTCCACGGCACCGGGGAGCAGTTCTTC; CDR3: CASSLHGTGEQFF
size: .; J: TRBJ1-2; V: TRBV4-3; D: .; DNA: TGCGCCAGCAGCCAAGAGTGGGGTGGTCGGGGCTACACCTTC; CDR3: CASSQEWGGRGYTF
size: .; J: TRBJ1-1; V: TRBV20-1; D: .; DNA: TGCAGTGCTAAGTTCACTGAAGCTTTCTTT; CDR3: CSAKFTEAFF
size: .; J: TRBJ2-1; V: TRBV5-4; D: TRBD2; DNA: TGTGCCAGCAGCATGCTAGCGGGGGCCTACAATGAGCAGTTCTTC; CDR3: CASSMLAGAYNEQFF
size: few; J: TRBJ2-1; V: TRBV4-3; D: .; DNA: TGCGCCAGCAGTACTTACTCCGGGACCTACAATGAGCAGTTCTTC; CDR3: CASSTYSGTYNEQFF
size: .; J: TRBJ2-5; V: TRBV30; D: .; DNA: TGTGCCTCTCCAGGGGGGTATAAAGGGAAAGAGACCCAGTACTTC; CDR3: CASPGGYKGKETQYF
size: .; J: TRBJ1-5; V: TRBV2; D: TRBD1; DNA: TGTGCCAGCAGGGGACAGTCCCGGACTCAGCCCCAGCATTTT; CDR3: CASRGQSRTQPQHF
size: .; J: TRBJ2-7; V: TRBV28; D: .; DNA: TGTGCCAGCAGACATCCTAGTCGTGGCTACGAGCAGTACTTC; CDR3: CASRHPSRGYEQYF
size: .; J: TRBJ2-3; V: TRBV28; D: TRBD1; DNA: TGTGCCAGCAGTTCCCTTCTGAGTTCAGGGGGTACAACAGATACGCAGTATTTT; CDR3: CASSSLLSSGGTTDTQYF
size: few; J: TRBJ2-7; V: TRBV10-1; D: TRBD1; DNA: TGCGCCAGCAGTGAGTCCAGTCCTAGGGACAGCTCCTACGAGCAGTACTTC; CDR3: CASSESSPRDSSYEQYF
size: once; J: TRBJ2-3; V: TRBV4-3; D: .; DNA: TGCGCCAGCAGCCAAGATAAAGGGGGGCGCATCACAGATACGCAGTATTTT; CDR3: CASSQDKGGRITDTQYF
size: .; J: TRBJ1-3; V: TRBV3-1/TRBV3-2; D: TRBD1; DNA: TGTGCCAGCAGCCAACTAGGCGGACAGGGAGGATCCACCATATATTTT; CDR3: CASSQLGGQGGSTIYF
size: .; J: TRBJ1-2; V: TRBV4-3; D: .; DNA: TGCGCCAGCAGCCAAGACTCCACGAGCACTCTTAACTATGGCTACACCTTC; CDR3: CASSQDSTSTLNYGYTF
size: once; J: TRBJ2-2; V: TRBV19; D: .; DNA: TGTGCCAGTAGTATTGGGGTCGGGGAGCTGTTTTTT; CDR3: CASSIGVGELFF
size: .; J: TRBJ2-3; V: TRBV9; D: .; DNA: TGTGCCAGCAGCGTGAGCGGCTTCACAGATACGCAGTATTTT; CDR3: CASSVSGFTDTQYF
size: few; J: TRBJ2-7; V: TRBV7-8; D: TRBD1; DNA: TGTGCCAGCAGCTCCCGGGACAGGGACTACGAGCAGTACTTC; CDR3: CASSSRDRDYEQYF
size: .; J: TRBJ1-6; V: TRBV4-2; D: .; DNA: TGTGCCAGCAGCCCAGGGGTTAATTCACCCCTCCACTTT; CDR3: CASSPGVNSPLHF
size: .; J: TRBJ1-2; V: TRBV25-1; D: TRBD1; DNA: TGTGCCAGCAATCACGAGGGGGCTGGCTACACCTTC; CDR3: CASNHEGAGYTF
size: .; J: TRBJ1-5; V: TRBV3-1/TRBV3-2; D: .; DNA: TGTGCCAGCAGCCAAGGGCAGCCAGTCCAGCCCCAGCATTTT; CDR3: CASSQGQPVQPQHF
size: .; J: TRBJ2-7; V: TRBV30; D: TRBD1; DNA: TGTGCCTGGAGTTTCCCGCGGACAGGGACAAGTAACGAGCAGTACTTC; CDR3: CAWSFPRTGTSNEQYF
size: .; J: TRBJ2-3; V: TRBV6-2/TRBV6-3; D: TRBD2; DNA: TGTGCCAGCAGACCTCCTAGCGGGGGGTACCCTACGCAGTATTTT; CDR3: CASRPPSGGYPTQYF
size: .; J: TRBJ1-3; V: TRBV29-1; D: TRBD1; DNA: TGCAGCGTTGAAATACAGGGGGTAGACACCATATATTTT; CDR3: CSVEIQGVDTIYF
size: once; J: TRBJ2-1; V: TRBV5-1; D: .; DNA: TGCGCCAGCAGCTTGGCCCAGAGTCCGGGGAATGAGCAGTTCTTC; CDR3: CASSLAQSPGNEQFF
size: .; J: TRBJ2-6; V: TRBV15; D: .; DNA: TGTGCCACCAGCAAGGTCGAACTCTCTGGGGCCAACGTCCTGACTTTC; CDR3: CATSKVELSGANVLTF
size: .; J: TRBJ2-7; V: TRBV28; D: TRBD1; DNA: TGTGCCAGCAGTTTAATAGTCGGGACAGGGAGCTCCTACGAGCAGTACTTC; CDR3: CASSLIVGTGSSYEQYF
size: .; J: TRBJ2-1; V: TRBV7-3; D: .; DNA: TGTGCCAGCAGCTTATCACAGGACAATGAGCAGTTCTTC; CDR3: CASSLSQDNEQFF
size: .; J: TRBJ2-1; V: TRBV12-3/TRBV12-4; D: TRBD2; DNA: TGTGCCAGCAGTTCCGGACTAGCGGGGGAGTTCTTC; CDR3: CASSSGLAGEFF
size: .; J: TRBJ1-2; V: TRBV5-6; D: TRBD1; DNA: TGTGCCAGCAGCTTGGCGACAGGGAGCTATGGCTACACCTTC; CDR3: CASSLATGSYGYTF
size: .; J: TRBJ1-6; V: TRBV7-6; D: TRBD1; DNA: TGTGCCAGCAGCTTGGGACAGGGGATCTCCTATAATTCACCCCTCCACTTT; CDR3: CASSLGQGISYNSPLHF
size: .; J: TRBJ2-3; V: TRBV11-2; D: .; DNA: TGTGCCAGCAGCTTAGGTACAGCTAGCACAGATACGCAGTATTTT; CDR3: CASSLGTASTDTQYF
size: .; J: TRBJ1-5; V: TRBV7-6; D: .; DNA: TGTGCCAGCAGCTTAAGCCCCAGCAATCAGCCCCAGCATTTT; CDR3: CASSLSPSNQPQHF
size: .; J: TRBJ2-3; V: TRBV9; D: TRBD1; DNA: TGTGCCAGCAGTCGCGCCAAAACAGGGGTCAGCACAGATACGCAGTATTTT; CDR3: CASSRAKTGVSTDTQYF
size: .; J: TRBJ2-5; V: TRBV7-2; D: TRBD2; DNA: TGTGCCAGCAGCTTAGACGGGGGGGCAAAGACCCAGTACTTC; CDR3: CASSLDGGAKTQYF
size: .; J: TRBJ1-6; V: TRBV7-6; D: .; DNA: TGTGCCAGCAGCTTAGCCTCCTCTGGCCCAGGGAATAATTCACCCCTCCACTTT; CDR3: CASSLASSGPGNNSPLHF
size: .; J: TRBJ2-3; V: TRBV9; D: .; DNA: TGTGCCAGCAGCCGCGAGCCGACAGTCACAGATACGCAGTATTTT; CDR3: CASSREPTVTDTQYF
size: .; J: TRBJ1-6; V: TRBV5-3; D: TRBD1; DNA: TGTGCCAGAAGCCACGGGACAGGGTCTTCCTATAATTCACCCCTCCACTTT; CDR3: CARSHGTGSSYNSPLHF
size: .; J: TRBJ2-7; V: TRBV11-2; D: TRBD1; DNA: TGTGCCAGCAGCTTGGGGACAGGGGAGCAGTACTTC; CDR3: CASSLGTGEQYF
size: .; J: TRBJ2-3; V: TRBV19; D: TRBD1; DNA: TGTGCCAGTAGTAGTCGGACAGGGGGCGGGACAGATACGCAGTATTTT; CDR3: CASSSRTGGGTDTQYF
size: .; J: TRBJ2-2; V: TRBV7-2; D: .; DNA: TGTGCCAGCAGCTTATCTGGGGGCGCGAACACCGGGGAGCTGTTTTTT; CDR3: CASSLSGGANTGELFF
size: .; J: TRBJ2-7; V: TRBV2; D: TRBD1; DNA: TGTGCCAGCAGGGACAGGGGTGGGTACGAGCAGTACTTC; CDR3: CASRDRGGYEQYF
size: .; J: TRBJ2-7; V: TRBV25-1; D: TRBD1; DNA: TGTGCCAGCAGTTTTCGGGCGACAGGGACCTACGAGCAGTACTTC; CDR3: CASSFRATGTYEQYF
size: .; J: TRBJ1-4; V: TRBV4-2; D: TRBD1; DNA: TGTGCCAGCAGCCTCTGGACAGGGGCAGCAACTAATGAAAAACTGTTTTTT; CDR3: CASSLWTGAATNEKLFF
size: .; J: TRBJ1-3; V: TRBV23-1; D: .; DNA: TGCGCCAGCAGTCAATCCCGTACCCTAAAATTCTCTGGAAACACCATATATTTT; CDR3: CASSQSRTLKFSGNTIYF
size: .; J: TRBJ1-2; V: TRBV5-1; D: .; DNA: TGCGCCAGCAGCTTGGTAACAGATAACTATGGCTACACCTTC; CDR3: CASSLVTDNYGYTF
size: .; J: TRBJ2-7; V: TRBV5-6; D: TRBD2; DNA: TGTGCCAGCAGCTTGGGGCGGGGGGTCGGCGAGCAGTACTTC; CDR3: CASSLGRGVGEQYF
size: .; J: TRBJ1-6; V: TRBV28; D: .; DNA: TGTGCCAGCAGTTTAGGCCCGAGAGACAGACCCCTCCACTTT; CDR3: CASSLGPRDRPLHF
size: .; J: TRBJ2-3; V: TRBV9; D: TRBD1; DNA: TGTGCCAGCAGCATCTGGGACAGGTCAACTAGCACAGATACGCAGTATTTT; CDR3: CASSIWDRSTSTDTQYF
size: .; J: TRBJ2-2; V: TRBV6-4; D: .; DNA: TGTGCCAGCAGTGAGTCACCAGGGAGATTACCCGGGGAGCTGTTTTTT; CDR3: CASSESPGRLPGELFF
size: .; J: TRBJ2-7; V: TRBV5-6; D: .; DNA: TGTGCCAGCAGCATGGAACAGTCTTCCTACGAGCAGTACTTC; CDR3: CASSMEQSSYEQYF
size: .; J: TRBJ2-6; V: TRBV28; D: .; DNA: TGTGCCACCAAGACTGGGAGCTCTGGGGCCAACGTCCTGACTTTC; CDR3: CATKTGSSGANVLTF